This TCR beta chain was sequenced during a study of CD8+ T cells in alopecia areata. For this clone: Antigen specificity is unknown.

cDNA prepared by RNA extraction and subsequent reverse transcription served as the template for sequencing. Here immunoSEQ multiplex PCR was the method, and the copy in TCRdb shows in-frame clones only, minus some. The data hold some 200,000 clones, with roughly three fifths observed a single time. Stated treatment: oral pan-JAK inhibitor, 5-10 mg twice daily. From alopecia areata patients, lesional scalp punch biopsies and peripheral blood were collected. This CDR3 has 15 amino acids. Germline V gene lookup returns CDR1 GTSNPN and CDR2 SVGIG (reference sequence). The trim removed 4 bases at V and 2 bases at J, leaving 4 bases unmatched. Study observations and caveats: Relative to normal scalp, lesional scalp, especially alopecia totalis/universalis, showed higher clonality. Numerous expanded lesional clones remained in scalp and blood during tofacitinib.

The sequencing used CD4+ T cells sorted from blood, collected at week 4, from a patient treated with tofacitinib. V and J are TRBV30 and TRBJ2-1, with TRBD2 matching 11 bases. This clonotype was sampled from a human donor with alopecia areata. The CDR3 DNA sequence: TGTGCCTGGACTAGCGGGGGGCTACCCTACAATGAGCAGTTCTTC. Translation gives CAWTSGGLPYNEQFF.